The rows below give T cell receptor beta chains drawn from one sample of a study of blood T cells in healthy people across ages. TCRdb re-derived calls from the 5' RACE reads in MiXCR, one entry per CDR3 protein. Of over a million distinct CDR3 sequences listed, about 23% are singletons. The same specimen was also included in a second study, on T cells of mothers and their children.

The sequencing sample was made of blood. The source of these receptors is a girl aged 2 to 10 in good health. Each CDR3 is given with its conserved first and last residue. The D gene is left open where the match is weak. Part of the rows lack a size; the others show once, few, many or a class for expanded clones.

V gene	J gene	D gene	clone size	CDR3 DNA	CDR3 protein
TRBV7-2	TRBJ1-1	NA	few	TGTGCCAGCAGCTCCATGGCGGACACTGAAGCTTTCTTT	CASSSMADTEAFF
TRBV7-2	TRBJ2-3	NA	NA	TGTGCCAGCAGCTCCGGGGTTATCTTGGACCTCCACAAAGATACGCAGTATTTT	CASSSGVILDLHKDTQYF
TRBV29-1	TRBJ2-5	TRBD1	once	TGCAGCGTAGGACAGGTTATTCAAGAGACCCAGTACTTC	CSVGQVIQETQYF
TRBV28	TRBJ2-4	TRBD2	few	TGTGCCAGCAGCATAGCGGGAGAAGCCAAAAACATTCAGTACTTC	CASSIAGEAKNIQYF
TRBV5-1	TRBJ2-3	TRBD1	NA	TGCGCCAGCAGCCAAGGGACAGGGAAACAGGCAGATACGCAGTATTTT	CASSQGTGKQADTQYF
TRBV28	TRBJ2-1	NA	few	TGTGCCAGCAGAAGACAGGCGTGGCAGTTCTTC	CASRRQAWQFF
TRBV6-2/TRBV6-3	TRBJ1-3	NA	NA	TGTGCCAGCAGTTACGACGTCTTGGACACCATATATTTT	CASSYDVLDTIYF
TRBV7-2	TRBJ1-4	NA	NA	TGTGCCAGCAGGGGAGGGGCGGCTAATGAAGAACTGTTTTTT	CASRGGAANEELFF
TRBV7-9	TRBJ2-5	TRBD2	few	TGTGCCAGCAGCCCGGGACTAGCCTCTGAAGAGACCCAGTACTTC	CASSPGLASEETQYF
TRBV28	TRBJ2-2	TRBD1	few	TGTGCCAGCAGAGAAACAGGGGGAGAGTCCGGGGAGCTGTTTTTT	CASRETGGESGELFF
TRBV24-1	TRBJ2-1	TRBD2	NA	TGTGCCACCAGTGATGCATCTAGCGGGGCCTACAATGAGCAGTTCTTC	CATSDASSGAYNEQFF
TRBV2	TRBJ1-1	NA	NA	TGTGCCAGCAGGGTCGGGGCAACGGTCCCGGCTGAAGCTTTCTTT	CASRVGATVPAEAFF
TRBV20-1	TRBJ1-1	NA	few	TGCAGTGCTAGGAGAGTAGACAGGCGTGAGATTGAAGCTTTCTTT	CSARRVDRREIEAFF
TRBV28	TRBJ1-5	NA	many	TGTGCCAGCAGCGGGGGAAATCAGCCCCAGCATTTT	CASSGGNQPQHF
TRBV20-1	TRBJ2-7	TRBD1	NA	TGCAGTGCTCGCGGGACAGGGGGCGCATCCGAGCAGTACTTC	CSARGTGGASEQYF
TRBV3-1	TRBJ2-5	NA	NA	TGTGCCAGCAGCCAAGGGGCTGCCTCGAAACTAAACCAAGAGACCCAGTACTTC	CASSQGAASKLNQETQYF
TRBV6-2/TRBV6-3	TRBJ2-7	TRBD2	NA	TGTGCCGGCAGCACGGGGGGCTACGAGCAGTACTTC	CAGSTGGYEQYF
TRBV20-1	TRBJ2-1	TRBD2	few	TGCAGTGCCCCCCCGGGTAGCGGGGGTTATAATGAGCAGTTCTTC	CSAPPGSGGYNEQFF
TRBV4-1	TRBJ2-7	NA	NA	TGCGCCAGCAGCCAAGTTTGGGACGGCCGCGAGCAGTACTTC	CASSQVWDGREQYF
TRBV6-5	TRBJ2-5	NA	NA	TGTGCCAGCAGTTGCTCGATTGGGGGTAGCGGAAAAGAGACCCAGTACTTC	CASSCSIGGSGKETQYF
TRBV6-2/TRBV6-3	TRBJ2-5	TRBD2	NA	TGTGCCAGCAACCGAGCGGGGGGCCCTCAAGAGACCCAGTACTTC	CASNRAGGPQETQYF
TRBV19	TRBJ2-1	NA	NA	TGTGCCAGTAGGATGACGGACCCCTACAATGAGCAGTTCTTC	CASRMTDPYNEQFF
TRBV29-1	TRBJ2-7	NA	NA	TGCAGCGTTGAAGGTTTGGGCAGAAGAAACCTCTACGAGCAGTACTTC	CSVEGLGRRNLYEQYF
TRBV5-1	TRBJ2-5	NA	few	TGCGCCAGCAGCTTGTACTCGGCCCCCCAAGAGACCCAGTACTTC	CASSLYSAPQETQYF